A single sample gave rise to the 8 T cell receptor beta chains below, sequenced in a study of blood T cell repertoires in COVID-19. The protocol was immunoSEQ multiplex PCR, while the TCRdb copy is restricted to in-frame clones and leaves out a portion. The sample has 100,000 to 150,000 clones, 85% seen once. Material: peripheral blood. These receptors were collected from a woman older than 75 with acute or convalescent COVID-19.

The chain carries TRBV18 and TRBJ2-5; TRBD1 agrees at 8 bases. Germline-derived CDR1 and CDR2 are KGHSH and LQKENI. The CDR3 is 14 residues long. Losses at the gene ends were 3 bases for V and 4 bases for J; bases not matched to a gene: 4. CDR3: CASSPWTGRETQYF. The CDR3 region has the DNA TGTGCCAGCTCACCGTGGACAGGGAGAGAGACCCAGTACTTC.

The V gene is TRBV2, the J gene TRBJ1-1, with 8 bases lining up with TRBD1. Per germline, CDR1 SNHLY and CDR2 FYNNEI. The CDR3 sequence is 14 residues long. J was trimmed by 4 bases and V by 6 bases; bases with no gene match: 7. The chain's CDR3 is CASSEGRGPTEAFF. The CDR3 coding sequence is TGTGCCAGCAGCGAGGGCAGGGGGCCCACTGAAGCTTTCTTT.

The chain has TRBV5-1 and TRBJ2-5; D possibly corresponds to TRBD1 (5 bases). Trimming removed 4 bases from V and 4 bases from J, with 11 bases in between. The length of the CDR3 is 13 residues. The germline gives CDR1 SGHRS, CDR2 YFSETQ. CDR3 sequence reads: CASSPDRRETQYF. Written as DNA, the CDR3 is TGCGCCAGCAGCCCCGACAGAAGAGAGACCCAGTACTTC.

The chain has TRBV6-8 and TRBJ2-7; possibly TRBD1 for D (6 bases). The CDR3 has 13 amino acids. Trimming removed 6 bases from V and 3 bases from J, with 12 bases in between. The germline gives CDR1 MNHGY, CDR2 SAAAGT. The CDR3 DNA follows: TGTGCCAGCAGCCCACCGGGACACTACGAGCAGTACTTC. Translation: CASSPPGHYEQYF.

In this sample, this clone turned up a few times. This chain links TRBV5-5 with TRBJ1-1, with 7 bases matching TRBD1. V was clipped by 2 bases and J by 10 bases; unmatched bases: 8. This CDR3 region has 13 residues. Germline CDR1 is SGHKS and CDR2 is YYEKEE (reference sequence). As DNA, the CDR3 is TGTGCCAGCAGCTTAGGGGGCCGTGGGGGAGCTTTCTTT. This encodes CASSLGGRGGAFF.

This clone occurred once. V gene TRBV6-5 combines with J gene TRBJ1-1; D may be TRBD1 (5 bases). V was cut by 10 bases and J by 1 base, with 16 bases left in between. Germline values: CDR1 MNHEY, CDR2 SVGAGI. The CDR3 has 14 residues. The CDR3 sequence: CATCRVGTNTEAFF. The CDR3 nucleotides read TGTGCCACCTGCAGGGTCGGTACGAACACTGAAGCTTTCTTT.

This clone was seen a single time. The chain has TRBV7-9 and TRBJ1-6, with 10 bases fitting TRBD1. The V and J ends lost 5 bases and 8 bases, in that order; junction bases with no gene match: 6. From germline, CDR1 is SEHNR and CDR2 FQNEAQ (reference sequence). This CDR3 is built from 15 residues. The CDR3 sequence is CASSPGQGRDSPLHF. In DNA, the CDR3 is TGTGCCAGCAGCCCGGGACAGGGGCGGGATTCACCCCTCCACTTT.

The chain joins TRBV4-1 to TRBJ1-5, with 7 bases identical to TRBD1. The CDR3 has 15 amino acids. Losses at the gene ends were 3 bases for V and 4 bases for J; bases not matched to a gene: 6. CDR1 is MGHRA and CDR2 is YSYEKL in the germline V gene. The CDR3 is CASSQDDRVNQPQHF. CDR3 bases: TGCGCCAGCAGCCAGGACGACAGGGTAAATCAGCCCCAGCATTTT.